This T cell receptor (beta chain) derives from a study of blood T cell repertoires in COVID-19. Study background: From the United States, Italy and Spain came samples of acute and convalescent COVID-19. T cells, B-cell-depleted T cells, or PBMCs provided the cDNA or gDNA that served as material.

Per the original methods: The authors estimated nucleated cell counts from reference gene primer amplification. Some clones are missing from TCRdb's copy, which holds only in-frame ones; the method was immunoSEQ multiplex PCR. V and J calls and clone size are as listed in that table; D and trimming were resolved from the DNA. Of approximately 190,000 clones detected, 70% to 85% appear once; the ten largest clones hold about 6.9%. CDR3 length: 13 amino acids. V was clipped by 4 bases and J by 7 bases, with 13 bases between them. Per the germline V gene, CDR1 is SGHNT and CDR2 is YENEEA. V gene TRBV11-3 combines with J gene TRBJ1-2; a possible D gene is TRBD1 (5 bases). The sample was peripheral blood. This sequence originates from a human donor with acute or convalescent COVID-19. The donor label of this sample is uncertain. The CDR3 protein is CASSSDTGGGYTF. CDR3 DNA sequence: TGTGCCAGCAGCTCGGATACCGGGGGTGGCTACACCTTC.